Below, 30 T cell receptor beta chains from the same sample are listed, as sequenced in a study of blood T cell repertoires in COVID-19. Produced via immunoSEQ multiplex PCR; TCRdb's table is partial and in-frame only. The sample includes 35,000 to 45,000 clones, 88% of them seen just once. The sequenced sample was peripheral blood. These TCRs come from a human donor in a cohort sampled during active COVID-19.

The chain couples TRBV19 to TRBJ2-4; D could derive from TRBD1 or TRBD2 (9 bases each). Germline CDR1 LNHDA, CDR2 SQIVND (reference sequence). This CDR3 is 18 amino acids long. Trimming cost V 8 bases and J 2 bases, with 25 bases left between them. CDR3 amino acids: CASGTGLTAGGPKNIQYF. DNA for the CDR3: TGTGCCAGTGGGACAGGGTTAACGGCGGGGGGGCCCAAAAACATTCAGTACTTC. The whole variable domain, remainder taken from reference TRBV19 and TRBJ2-4, is DGGITQSPKYLFRKEGQNVTLSCEQNLNHDAMYWYRQDPGQGLRLIYYSQIVNDFQKGDIAEGYSVSREKKESFPLTVTSAQKNPTAFYLCASGTGLTAGGPKNIQYFGAGTRLSVL.

The V and J genes are TRBV6-1 and TRBJ2-4; TRBD2 matches at 12 bases. Germline V gene data show CDR1 as MNHNS and CDR2 as SASEGT. This CDR3 contains 18 residues. V was clipped by 3 bases and J by 3 bases; unmatched bases: 9. CDR3 DNA sequence: TGTGCCAGCAGTGATACCATACTAGCGGGGGGTATCAAAAACATTCAGTACTTC. Protein: CASSDTILAGGIKNIQYF.

The chain couples TRBV19 to TRBJ1-5; D is unresolved. This CDR3 spans 14 amino acids. With 10 bases removed from V and 0 bases from J, the gap between germline ends came to 13 bases. Germline CDR1 reads LNHDA; CDR2 reads SQIVND (reference sequence). The CDR3 reads CATSPPYSNQPQHF. CDR3 bases: TGTGCCACCTCTCCCCCTTATAGCAATCAGCCCCAGCATTTT.

The chain uses TRBV6-6 and TRBJ2-1; D uncertain. The CDR3 is 13 residues long. Germline V lookup: CDR1 MNHNY, CDR2 SVGAGI (reference sequence). V lost 1 base to trimming and J lost 6 bases, with 7 bases between them. CDR3 amino acids: CASSYLSVNEQFF. DNA of the CDR3: TGTGCCAGCAGTTACTTAAGCGTCAATGAGCAGTTCTTC.

The rearrangement joins TRBV11-2 to TRBJ2-1, with 7 positions matching TRBD1. Per the germline V gene, CDR1 is SGHAT and CDR2 is FQNNGV. After removal of 5 bases from V and 1 base from J, the junction contained 2 bases not matched to a gene. The CDR3 is 14 amino acids. The CDR3 is CASSRGLSYNEQFF. CDR3 coding DNA: TGTGCCAGCAGCAGGGGGCTATCCTACAATGAGCAGTTCTTC. Based on the CDR3 plus reference TRBV11-2 and TRBJ2-1, the full variable domain is EAGVAQSPRYKIIEKRQSVAFWCNPISGHATLYWYQQILGQGPKLLIQFQNNGVVDDSQLPKDRFSAERLKGVDSTLKIQPAKLEDSAVYLCASSRGLSYNEQFFGPGTRLTVL.

The chain uses TRBV5-6 and TRBJ1-2; TRBD1 agrees at 8 bases. The germline V gene has CDR1 SGHDT and CDR2 YYEEEE. V lost 1 base to trimming and J lost 6 bases; unmatched junction nucleotides: 11. This CDR3 has 16 amino acids. CDR3 loop: CASSLYVGQGTNGYTF. CDR3 coding DNA: TGTGCCAGCAGCTTGTATGTAGGACAGGGAACTAATGGCTACACCTTC.

The chain couples TRBV6-6 to TRBJ1-3; maybe TRBD1 (5 bases). CDR1 is MNHNY, CDR2 SVGAGI, per germline (reference sequence). The CDR3 totals 16 residues. Trimming shortened V by 6 bases and J by 0 bases, and 15 bases separated the two germline ends. The CDR3 sequence is CASSLGGDVSGNTIYF. CDR3 DNA: TGTGCCAGCAGCCTCGGGGGAGATGTCTCTGGAAACACCATATATTTT.

This clone was found a few times. This chain joins TRBV6-2 or TRBV6-3 and TRBJ2-7; 10 nucleotides align to TRBD2. J was trimmed by 4 bases and V by 5 bases; bases with no gene match: 11. CDR3 size: 16 residues. From germline, CDR1 is MNHEY and CDR2 SVGEGT. As DNA, the CDR3 is TGTGCCAGCAGTCCACACAGCGGGGGGGCTGCATACGAGCAGTACTTC. Translating gives CASSPHSGGAAYEQYF.

The chain uses TRBV12-3 or TRBV12-4 and TRBJ2-5, with TRBD1 matching 8 bases. V dropped 8 bases and J dropped 6; count of bases not matched to a gene: 8. This CDR3 has 13 residues. The CDR3 region is CASGDRGGKTQYF. Written as DNA, the CDR3 is TGTGCCAGCGGAGACAGGGGTGGAAAGACCCAGTACTTC.

This clone was observed a single time. The rearrangement links TRBV19 to TRBJ1-1; D is perhaps TRBD1 (5 bases). The CDR3 has 14 amino acids. Per germline, CDR1 LNHDA and CDR2 SQIVND (reference sequence). V was shortened by 2 bases and J by 0 bases, with 7 bases between the two germline ends. In DNA, the CDR3 is TGTGCCAGTAGTATAACAGGTATGAACACTGAAGCTTTCTTT. Amino acid sequence: CASSITGMNTEAFF.

The chain joins TRBV28 to TRBJ2-7, with 9 bases fitting TRBD2. This CDR3 is built from 13 residues. The germline V gene encodes CDR1 MDHEN and CDR2 SYDVKM. Germline trimming cut 3 bases from V and 6 bases from J; bases unmatched to any gene: 3. The CDR3 DNA reads TGTGCCAGCAGTTTCGTGCGGGGGGGCGAGCAGTACTTC. This encodes CASSFVRGGEQYF.

V usage is TRBV2 and J usage is TRBJ2-2; the D is unclear. This CDR3 spans 15 amino acids. Between the trimmed V and J ends, which lost 1 base and 0 bases, there was a span of 6 bases. Germline lookup yields CDR1 SNHLY and CDR2 FYNNEI. CDR3: CASSEVRSNTGELFF. In DNA form, the CDR3 reads TGTGCCAGCAGTGAAGTTCGTTCGAACACCGGGGAGCTGTTTTTT.

The chain joins TRBV4-1 to TRBJ2-5; tentative D call: TRBD1 (6 bases). With 1 base removed from V and 5 bases from J, the gap between germline ends came to 17 bases. Germline V CDR1 and CDR2: MGHRA, YSYEKL. The CDR3 spans 16 residues. The DNA of the CDR3 is TGCGCCAGCAGCCAAGGATCCGGGACACTTCTTGAGACCCAGTACTTC. It translates to CASSQGSGTLLETQYF.

CDR3 DNA sequence: TGTGCCAGCAGTTTAGGGACACCCCGCGGTTCCGAGCAGTACTTC. It specifies CASSLGTPRGSEQYF. The gene calls are TRBV28 and TRBJ2-7; perhaps TRBD1 as D (6 bases). The CDR3 extends over 15 amino acids. Germline values: CDR1 MDHEN, CDR2 SYDVKM. Trimming pared 2 bases from V and 6 bases from J, leaving 17 bases between.

The chain employs TRBV5-1 and TRBJ1-1, with 9 bases identical to TRBD1. The CDR3 consists of 16 residues. After removal of 4 bases from V and 2 bases from J, the junction contained 9 bases not matched to a gene. Per germline, CDR1 SGHRS and CDR2 YFSETQ. As DNA, the CDR3 is TGCGCCAGCAGCCCTGGACAGGGGATCGTAAACACTGAAGCTTTCTTT. This gives the protein CASSPGQGIVNTEAFF. Based on the CDR3 plus reference TRBV5-1 and TRBJ1-1, the full variable domain is KAGVTQTPRYLIKTRGQQVTLSCSPISGHRSVSWYQQTPGQGLQFLFEYFSETQRNKGNFPGRFSGRQFSNSRSEMNVSTLELGDSALYLCASSPGQGIVNTEAFFGQGTRLTVV.

The rearrangement links TRBV28 to TRBJ1-2; 7 bases fit TRBD1. The germline gives CDR1 MDHEN, CDR2 SYDVKM. V shed 5 bases, J shed 2 bases, and the junction held 5 bases outside the gene matches. The CDR3 length is 14 residues. The CDR3 reads CASSRDSTNYGYTF. As DNA, the CDR3 is TGTGCCAGCAGTAGGGACAGCACCAACTATGGCTACACCTTC.

CDR3 sequence: CATSSRTVTDTQYF. The CDR3 region has the DNA TGTGCCACCAGCAGTCGGACTGTCACAGATACGCAGTATTTT. The rearrangement links TRBV15 to TRBJ2-3, with a tentative D call TRBD2 (5 bases). The germline gives CDR1 LNHNV, CDR2 YYDKDF (reference sequence). The CDR3 loop spans 14 amino acids. Trimming took off 3 bases at V and 2 bases at J, with 9 bases between the two ends.

This chain joins TRBV4-1 and TRBJ1-1; D is unresolved. This CDR3 comprises 17 residues. Per the germline V gene, CDR1 is MGHRA and CDR2 is YSYEKL. V was pared by 2 bases and J by 6 bases, with 22 bases between. CDR3 DNA sequence: TGCGCCAGCAGCCAACTCCGGACTGGGTATTTGTTCGCTGAAGCTTTCTTT. Translated: CASSQLRTGYLFAEAFF.

This rearrangement joins TRBV14 to TRBJ2-5; TRBD2 might be the D (5 bases). This CDR3 contains 14 residues. Per the germline V gene, CDR1 is SGHDN and CDR2 is FVKESK. V gave up 3 bases and J gave up 5 bases, with 13 bases separating them. The CDR3 spells CASSHPPWRETQYF. CDR3 coding DNA: TGTGCCAGCAGCCATCCTCCGTGGAGGGAGACCCAGTACTTC.

Written as DNA, the CDR3 is TGTGCCTGGAGTAAACAGGGGGCCTCCACTGAAGCTTTCTTT. It is translated as CAWSKQGASTEAFF. V is TRBV30 and J is TRBJ1-1, with 9 nucleotides matching TRBD1. Germline CDR1 reads GTSNPN; CDR2 reads SVGIG (reference sequence). V shed 2 bases and J 4 bases; nucleotides not matched to a gene: 5. The CDR3 consists of 14 residues.

The CDR3 sequence is CASSNGRFSYEQYF. As DNA, the CDR3 is TGTGCCAGCAGTAACGGCAGGTTCTCCTACGAGCAGTACTTC. The chain is built from TRBV27 and TRBJ2-7; D is unresolved. Trimming pared 5 bases from V and 0 bases from J, leaving 11 bases between. This CDR3 has 14 amino acids. Germline CDR1 reads MNHEY; CDR2 reads SMNVEV (reference sequence).

J is TRBJ2-7 and V is TRBV7-8; D might be TRBD2 (6 bases). Trimming removed 5 bases from V and 3 bases from J, with 14 bases in between. The CDR3 spans 14 residues. CDR1 and CDR2 (germline): SGHVS, FQNEAQ. CDR3 amino acids: CASSPRDWGYEQYF. DNA of the CDR3: TGTGCCAGCAGCCCCCGGGACTGGGGCTACGAGCAGTACTTC. Full variable domain (missing parts from reference TRBV7-8 and TRBJ2-7): GAGVSQSPRYKVAKRGQDVALRCDPISGHVSLFWYQQALGQGPEFLTYFQNEAQLDKSGLPSDRFFAERPEGSVSTLKIQRTQQEDSAVYLCASSPRDWGYEQYFGPGTRLTVT.

The rearrangement joins TRBV7-2 to TRBJ2-3; no clear D. CDR3 size: 11 residues. Trimming stripped 4 bases from V and 4 bases from J, with 3 bases between. The germline V gene encodes CDR1 SGHTA and CDR2 FQGNSA. Written as DNA, the CDR3 is TGTGCCAGCAGCTCGGCAGATACGCAGTATTTT. This gives the protein CASSSADTQYF.

The chain has TRBV5-1 and TRBJ2-1; 8 bases match TRBD2. Trimming took 3 bases from V and 5 from J; bases not matched to a gene: 7. CDR3 length: 15 residues. Germline assignment: CDR1 SGHRS and CDR2 YFSETQ. The CDR3 nucleotides are TGCGCCAGCAGCTCCTTACTAGCGGCGGACAATGAGCAGTTCTTC. Translated, it gives CASSSLLAADNEQFF.

V gene TRBV4-2 combines with J gene TRBJ1-2; no firm D call. CDR3 length: 15 amino acids. Germline V gene sequence: CDR1 LGHNA, CDR2 YNFKEQ. Trimming pared 0 bases from V and 0 bases from J, leaving 8 bases between. The CDR3 nucleotides are TGTGCCAGCAGCCAAGATCCCAATTCTAACTATGGCTACACCTTC. Translation gives CASSQDPNSNYGYTF.

The J gene is TRBJ1-2, the V gene TRBV30; D is unresolved. From germline, CDR1 is GTSNPN and CDR2 SVGIG (reference sequence). The CDR3 spans 14 residues. Trimming shortened V by 1 base and J by 4 bases, and 13 bases separated the two germline ends. For the CDR3, the DNA is TGTGCCTGGAGTGGTAGGAGGGTTGGCTATGGCTACACCTTC. Residues: CAWSGRRVGYGYTF.

The rearrangement joins TRBV27 to TRBJ2-1; 8 bases line up with TRBD2. Losses at the gene ends were 3 bases for V and 4 bases for J; bases not matched to a gene: 8. The CDR3 totals 16 residues. Germline V CDR1 and CDR2: MNHEY, SMNVEV (reference sequence). This chain's CDR3 is CASSFTSGDTYNEQFF. DNA for the CDR3: TGTGCCAGCAGTTTCACTAGCGGAGATACGTACAATGAGCAGTTCTTC.

The rearrangement uses TRBV27 and TRBJ2-1; the match to TRBD2 covers 14 bases. This CDR3 comprises 20 residues. V shed 3 bases and J 9 bases; nucleotides not matched to a gene: 19. Germline assignment: CDR1 MNHEY and CDR2 SMNVEV (reference sequence). CDR3 in DNA: TGTGCCAGCAGTTTCTCGGGGGGCTGGAGACTAGCGGGGGGGCTTGGTGAGCAGTTCTTC. It translates to CASSFSGGWRLAGGLGEQFF.

The V gene is TRBV15, the J gene TRBJ1-2; 9 bases are a match to TRBD1. The junction had 5 bases not matched to a gene; V was cut back by 3 bases and J by 6 bases. The CDR3 extends over 14 amino acids. In germline, CDR1 is LNHNV, CDR2 YYDKDF (reference sequence). CDR3 region: CATSSPRQGDGYTF. Written as DNA, the CDR3 is TGTGCCACCAGCAGCCCCCGACAGGGGGATGGCTACACCTTC.

V is TRBV6-4 and J is TRBJ1-6; 7 bases align to TRBD1. This CDR3 spans 13 amino acids. J lost 5 bases, V lost 8 bases, and 3 bases had no gene match. Looked up from germline, CDR1 is MRHNA and CDR2 is SNTAGT. The CDR3 DNA follows: TGTGCCAGCCGGGACAGCCATAATTCACCCCTCCACTTT. Protein product: CASRDSHNSPLHF.